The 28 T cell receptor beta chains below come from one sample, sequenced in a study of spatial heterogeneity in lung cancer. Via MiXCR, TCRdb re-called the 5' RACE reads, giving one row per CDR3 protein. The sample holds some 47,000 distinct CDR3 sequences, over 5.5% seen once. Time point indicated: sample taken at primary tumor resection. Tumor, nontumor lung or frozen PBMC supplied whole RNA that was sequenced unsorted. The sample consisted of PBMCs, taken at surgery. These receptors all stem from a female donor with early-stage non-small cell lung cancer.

The DNA for the CDR3 is TGTGCCAGCAGACACTCAGGAATTGAAGCTTTCTTT. Its protein product is CASRHSGIEAFF. The rearrangement uses TRBV28 and TRBJ1-1, with no clear D. V shed 6 bases and J shed 7 bases, with 12 bases lying between them. Germline V gives CDR1 MDHEN, CDR2 SYDVKM. The CDR3 is 12 residues long.

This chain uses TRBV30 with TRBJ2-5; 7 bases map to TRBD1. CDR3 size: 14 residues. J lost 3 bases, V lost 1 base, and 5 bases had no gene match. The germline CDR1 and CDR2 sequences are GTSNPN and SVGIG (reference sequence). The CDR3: CAWSGGGREETQYF. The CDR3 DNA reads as TGTGCCTGGAGTGGAGGGGGCCGGGAAGAGACCCAGTACTTC.

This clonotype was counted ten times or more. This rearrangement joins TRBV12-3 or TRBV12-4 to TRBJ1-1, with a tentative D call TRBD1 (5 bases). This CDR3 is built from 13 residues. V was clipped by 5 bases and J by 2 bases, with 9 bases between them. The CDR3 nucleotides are TGTGCCAGCAGTCCCCAGGGAAACACTGAAGCTTTCTTT. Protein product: CASSPQGNTEAFF.

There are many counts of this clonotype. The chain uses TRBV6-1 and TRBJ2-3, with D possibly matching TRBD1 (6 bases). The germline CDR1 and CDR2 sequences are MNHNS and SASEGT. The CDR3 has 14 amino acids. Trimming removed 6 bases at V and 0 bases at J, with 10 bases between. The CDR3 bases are TGTGCCAGCAGACGACAGGCCAGCACAGATACGCAGTATTTT. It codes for CASRRQASTDTQYF.

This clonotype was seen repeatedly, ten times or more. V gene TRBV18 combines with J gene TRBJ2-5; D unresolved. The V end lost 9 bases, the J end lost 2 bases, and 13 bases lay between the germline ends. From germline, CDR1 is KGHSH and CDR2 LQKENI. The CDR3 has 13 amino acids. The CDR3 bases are TGTGCCAGTCAAGGACCTGTACAAGAGACCCAGTACTTC. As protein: CASQGPVQETQYF.

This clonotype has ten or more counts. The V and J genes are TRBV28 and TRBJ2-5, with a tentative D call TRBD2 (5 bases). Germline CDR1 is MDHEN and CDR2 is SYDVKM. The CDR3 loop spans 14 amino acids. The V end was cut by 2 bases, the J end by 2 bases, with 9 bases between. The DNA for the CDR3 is TGTGCCAGCAGTTTACCGGGATTTCAAGAGACCCAGTACTTC. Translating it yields CASSLPGFQETQYF.

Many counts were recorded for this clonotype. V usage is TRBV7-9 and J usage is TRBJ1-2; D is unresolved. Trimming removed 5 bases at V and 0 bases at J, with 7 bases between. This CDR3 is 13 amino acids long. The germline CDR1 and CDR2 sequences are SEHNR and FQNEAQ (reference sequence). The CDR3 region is CASSPGANYGYTF. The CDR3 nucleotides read TGTGCCAGCAGCCCAGGAGCTAACTATGGCTACACCTTC.

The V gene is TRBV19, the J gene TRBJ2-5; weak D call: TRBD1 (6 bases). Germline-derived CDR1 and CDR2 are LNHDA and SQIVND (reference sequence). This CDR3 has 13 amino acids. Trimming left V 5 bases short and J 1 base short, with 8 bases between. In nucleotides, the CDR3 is TGTGCCAGTAGTGGGACATCCCAAGAGACCCAGTACTTC. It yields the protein CASSGTSQETQYF.

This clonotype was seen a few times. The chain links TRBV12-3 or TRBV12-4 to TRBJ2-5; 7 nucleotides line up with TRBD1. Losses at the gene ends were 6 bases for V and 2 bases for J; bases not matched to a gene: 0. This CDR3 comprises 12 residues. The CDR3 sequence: CASRGQQETQYF. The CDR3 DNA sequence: TGTGCCAGCAGGGGACAGCAAGAGACCCAGTACTTC.

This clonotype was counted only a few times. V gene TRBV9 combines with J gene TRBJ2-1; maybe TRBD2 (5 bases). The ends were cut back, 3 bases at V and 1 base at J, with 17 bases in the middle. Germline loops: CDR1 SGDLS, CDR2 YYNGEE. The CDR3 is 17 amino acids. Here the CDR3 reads CASSASIRGHSYNEQFF. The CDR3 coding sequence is TGTGCCAGCAGCGCCTCGATCCGAGGGCATTCCTACAATGAGCAGTTCTTC.

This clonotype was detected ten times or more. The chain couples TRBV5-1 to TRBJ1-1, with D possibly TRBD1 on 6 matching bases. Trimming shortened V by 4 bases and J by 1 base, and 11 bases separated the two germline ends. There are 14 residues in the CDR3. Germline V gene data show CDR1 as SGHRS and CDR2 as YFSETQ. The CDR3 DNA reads TGCGCCAGCAGCACGCAGACAGGGAACACTGAAGCTTTCTTT. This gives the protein CASSTQTGNTEAFF.

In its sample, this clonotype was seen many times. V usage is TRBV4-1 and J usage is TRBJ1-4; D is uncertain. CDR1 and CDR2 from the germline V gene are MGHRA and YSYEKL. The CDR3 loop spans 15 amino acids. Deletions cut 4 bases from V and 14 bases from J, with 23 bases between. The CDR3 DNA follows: TGCGCCAGCAGCCCCTTTCAGGCCACTAATGAGAGGCTGTTTTTT. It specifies CASSPFQATNERLFF.

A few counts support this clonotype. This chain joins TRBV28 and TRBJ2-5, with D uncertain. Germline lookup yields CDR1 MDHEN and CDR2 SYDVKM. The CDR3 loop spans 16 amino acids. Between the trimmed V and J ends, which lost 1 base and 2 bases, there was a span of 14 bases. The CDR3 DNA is TGTGCCAGCAGTTTATTAGGCACTGGGCGACAAGAGACCCAGTACTTC. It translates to CASSLLGTGRQETQYF.

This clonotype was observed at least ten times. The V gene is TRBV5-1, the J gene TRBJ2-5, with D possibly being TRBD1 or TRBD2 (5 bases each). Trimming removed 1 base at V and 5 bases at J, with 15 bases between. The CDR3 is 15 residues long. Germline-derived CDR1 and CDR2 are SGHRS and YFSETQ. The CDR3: CASSLSAGRVETQYF. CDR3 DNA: TGCGCCAGCAGCTTGAGTGCGGGCAGGGTGGAGACCCAGTACTTC.

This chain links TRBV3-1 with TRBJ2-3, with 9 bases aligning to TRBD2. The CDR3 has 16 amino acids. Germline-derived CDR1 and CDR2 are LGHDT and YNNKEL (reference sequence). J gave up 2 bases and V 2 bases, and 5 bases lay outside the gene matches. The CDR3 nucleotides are TGTGCCAGCAGCCAAACTAGCGGGTCTCTCACAGATACGCAGTATTTT. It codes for CASSQTSGSLTDTQYF.

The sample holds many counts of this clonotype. The CDR3 reads CASSGTGKEGTDTQYF. CDR3 nucleotides: TGCGCCAGCAGCGGGACAGGGAAGGAGGGCACAGATACGCAGTATTTT. This chain links TRBV5-1 with TRBJ2-3; 9 positions match TRBD1. With V trimmed by 4 bases and J by 1 base, 7 bases remained unmatched. CDR3 size: 16 residues. Germline values: CDR1 SGHRS, CDR2 YFSETQ.

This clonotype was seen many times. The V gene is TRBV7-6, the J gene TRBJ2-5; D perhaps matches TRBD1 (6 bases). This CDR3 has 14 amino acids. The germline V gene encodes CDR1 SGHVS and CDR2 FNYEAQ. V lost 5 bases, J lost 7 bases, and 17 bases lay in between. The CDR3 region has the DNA TGTGCCAGCAGCACCCCAGGGGTCCGGGGGACCCAGTACTTC. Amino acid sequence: CASSTPGVRGTQYF.

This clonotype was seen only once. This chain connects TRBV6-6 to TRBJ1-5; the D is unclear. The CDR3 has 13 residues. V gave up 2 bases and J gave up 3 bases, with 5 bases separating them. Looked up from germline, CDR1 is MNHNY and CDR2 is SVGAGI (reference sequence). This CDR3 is CASSYVVNQPQHF. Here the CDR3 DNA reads TGTGCCAGCAGTTACGTAGTCAATCAGCCCCAGCATTTT.

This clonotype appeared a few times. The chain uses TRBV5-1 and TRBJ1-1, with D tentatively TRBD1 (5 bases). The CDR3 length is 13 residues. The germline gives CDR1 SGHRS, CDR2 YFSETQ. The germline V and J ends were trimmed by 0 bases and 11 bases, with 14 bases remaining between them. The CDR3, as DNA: TGCGCCAGCAGCTTGGAGGTCAGGGCGCGGGCTTTCTTT. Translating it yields CASSLEVRARAFF.

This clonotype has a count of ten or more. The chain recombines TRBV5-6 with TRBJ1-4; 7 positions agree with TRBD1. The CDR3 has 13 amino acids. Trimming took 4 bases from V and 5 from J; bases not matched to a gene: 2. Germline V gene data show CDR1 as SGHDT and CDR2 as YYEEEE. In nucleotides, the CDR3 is TGTGCCAGCAGCATGGGACAGAATGAAAAACTGTTTTTT. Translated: CASSMGQNEKLFF. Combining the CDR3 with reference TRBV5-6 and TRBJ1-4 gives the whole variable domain DAGVTQSPTHLIKTRGQQVTLRCSPKSGHDTVSWYQQALGQGPQFIFQYYEEEERQRGNFPDRFSGHQFPNYSSELNVNALLLGDSALYLCASSMGQNEKLFFGSGTQLSVL.

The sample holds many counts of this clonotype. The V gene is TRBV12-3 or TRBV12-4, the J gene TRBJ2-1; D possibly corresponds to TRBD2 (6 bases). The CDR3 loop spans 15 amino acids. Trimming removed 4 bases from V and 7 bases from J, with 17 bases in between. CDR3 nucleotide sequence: TGTGCCAGCAGTTCCGGACTCGCGGGGCGGAATGAGCAGTTCTTC. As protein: CASSSGLAGRNEQFF.

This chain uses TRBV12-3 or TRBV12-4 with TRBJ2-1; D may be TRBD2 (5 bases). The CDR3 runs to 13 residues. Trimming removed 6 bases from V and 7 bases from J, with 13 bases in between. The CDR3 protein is CASSPSPGNEQFF. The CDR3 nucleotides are TGTGCCAGCAGCCCATCCCCGGGAAATGAGCAGTTCTTC.

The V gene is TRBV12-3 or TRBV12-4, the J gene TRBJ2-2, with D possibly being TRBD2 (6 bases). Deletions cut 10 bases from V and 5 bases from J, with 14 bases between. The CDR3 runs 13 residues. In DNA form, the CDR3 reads TGTGCCAACCGACTAGACGCAACCGGGGAGCTGTTTTTT. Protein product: CANRLDATGELFF.

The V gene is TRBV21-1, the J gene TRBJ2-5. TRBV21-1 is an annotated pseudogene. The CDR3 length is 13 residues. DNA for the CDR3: TGTGCCAGCAAAACGGGTTTCGGAGAGACCCAGTACTTC. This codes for CASKTGFGETQYF.

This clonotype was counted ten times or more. CDR3 sequence reads: CSVLGQGATGELFF. In DNA, the CDR3 is TGCAGCGTTTTGGGACAGGGCGCTACCGGGGAGCTGTTTTTT. The chain carries TRBV29-1 and TRBJ2-2; 9 bases match TRBD1. Germline loops: CDR1 SQVTM, CDR2 ANQGSEA. V lost 5 bases, J lost 5 bases, and 6 bases stayed unmatched. There are 14 residues in the CDR3.

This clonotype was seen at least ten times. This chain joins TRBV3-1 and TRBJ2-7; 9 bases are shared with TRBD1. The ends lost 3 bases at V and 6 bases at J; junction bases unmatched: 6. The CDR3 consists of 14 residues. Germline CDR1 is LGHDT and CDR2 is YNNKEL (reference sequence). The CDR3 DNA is TGTGCCAGCAGCCAGCCGGGACAGGGTGGCGAGCAGTACTTC. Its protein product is CASSQPGQGGEQYF.

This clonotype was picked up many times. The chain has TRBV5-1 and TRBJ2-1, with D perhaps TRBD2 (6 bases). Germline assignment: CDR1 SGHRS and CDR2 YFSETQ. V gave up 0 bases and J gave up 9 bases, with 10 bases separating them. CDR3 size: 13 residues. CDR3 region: CASSLVTGVEQFF. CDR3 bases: TGCGCCAGCAGCTTGGTAACGGGGGTTGAGCAGTTCTTC. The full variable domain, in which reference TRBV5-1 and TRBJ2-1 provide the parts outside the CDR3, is KAGVTQTPRYLIKTRGQQVTLSCSPISGHRSVSWYQQTPGQGLQFLFEYFSETQRNKGNFPGRFSGRQFSNSRSEMNVSTLELGDSALYLCASSLVTGVEQFFGPGTRLTVL.

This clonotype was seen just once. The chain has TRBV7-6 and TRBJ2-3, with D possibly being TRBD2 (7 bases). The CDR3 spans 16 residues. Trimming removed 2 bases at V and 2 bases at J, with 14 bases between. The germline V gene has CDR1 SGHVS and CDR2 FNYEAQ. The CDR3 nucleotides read TGTGCCAGCAGCTTAACAGGGAGGGCTTCCACAGATACGCAGTATTTT. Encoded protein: CASSLTGRASTDTQYF.